The rows below give T cell receptor beta chains drawn from one sample of a study of T-cell reconstitution after alpha-beta-depleted transplantation in children. A single record per CDR3 protein comes from TCRdb applying MiXCR to the PCR reads. The sample contains approximately 400,000 distinct CDR3 sequences, approximately 11% of which appear only once. This material consisted of PBMCs from the stem cell graft donor, taken from the stem cell graft. These receptors originate from a human donor who donated a stem cell graft to a child with acute myeloid leukemia. CDR3s include the opening cysteine and the closing phenylalanine or tryptophan. Fields, in order: clone size, J gene, D gene, V gene, CDR3 protein, CDR3 DNA. A D gene is named only where the DNA matches it firmly. Rows give clone size only sometimes, using once, few, many, or a class for an expanded clone.

clone_size: few
j_call: TRBJ1-1
d_call: .
v_call: TRBV29-1
cdr3_aa: CSVEQNLNTEAFF
cdr3_nt: TGCAGCGTGGAACAGAATTTGAACACTGAAGCTTTCTTT

clone_size: .
j_call: TRBJ1-2
d_call: .
v_call: TRBV20-1
cdr3_aa: CSAREGGWYGYTF
cdr3_nt: TGCAGTGCTCGCGAAGGGGGTTGGTATGGCTACACCTTC

clone_size: .
j_call: TRBJ2-7
d_call: .
v_call: TRBV2
cdr3_aa: CASSPGRNYEQYF
cdr3_nt: TGTGCCAGCAGTCCGGGACGGAACTACGAGCAGTACTTC

clone_size: .
j_call: TRBJ2-3
d_call: TRBD2
v_call: TRBV4-3
cdr3_aa: CASSQNLAGPTDTQYF
cdr3_nt: TGCGCCAGCAGCCAAAACCTAGCGGGACCCACAGATACGCAGTATTTT

clone_size: few
j_call: TRBJ2-1
d_call: TRBD2
v_call: TRBV29-1
cdr3_aa: CSVPGLEDNEQFF
cdr3_nt: TGCAGCGTTCCGGGACTAGAAGACAATGAGCAGTTCTTC

clone_size: few
j_call: TRBJ2-6
d_call: .
v_call: TRBV24-1
cdr3_aa: CATSDLSLRHGANVLTF
cdr3_nt: TGTGCCACCAGTGATTTGAGCCTCCGACATGGGGCCAACGTCCTGACTTTC

clone_size: .
j_call: TRBJ1-3
d_call: TRBD1
v_call: TRBV12-3/TRBV12-4
cdr3_aa: CASSPYRGRGNTIYF
cdr3_nt: TGTGCCAGCAGCCCCTACAGGGGTAGGGGAAACACCATATATTTT

clone_size: .
j_call: TRBJ1-1
d_call: .
v_call: TRBV29-1
cdr3_aa: CSVKRGGNTEAFF
cdr3_nt: TGCAGCGTAAAACGGGGGGGAAACACTGAAGCTTTCTTT

clone_size: .
j_call: TRBJ2-2
d_call: TRBD1
v_call: TRBV27
cdr3_aa: CASSLSRGLTGELFF
cdr3_nt: TGTGCCAGCAGTTTAAGCAGGGGGCTTACCGGGGAGCTGTTTTTT

clone_size: .
j_call: TRBJ2-2
d_call: TRBD1
v_call: TRBV6-1
cdr3_aa: CASTLVGQGAGELFF
cdr3_nt: TGTGCCAGCACATTGGTGGGACAGGGGGCGGGTGAGCTGTTTTTT

clone_size: many
j_call: TRBJ1-1
d_call: .
v_call: TRBV6-1
cdr3_aa: CASSDGGWGTEAFF
cdr3_nt: TGTGCCAGCAGTGACGGAGGGTGGGGTACTGAAGCTTTCTTT

clone_size: many
j_call: TRBJ1-5
d_call: .
v_call: TRBV27
cdr3_aa: CASSDTFNQPQHF
cdr3_nt: TGTGCCAGCAGCGACACCTTCAATCAGCCCCAGCATTTT

clone_size: few
j_call: TRBJ2-2
d_call: TRBD2
v_call: TRBV10-3
cdr3_aa: CAISQPPKAGANTGELFF
cdr3_nt: TGTGCCATCAGCCAACCCCCGAAAGCGGGAGCAAACACCGGGGAGCTGTTTTTT

clone_size: .
j_call: TRBJ1-1
d_call: .
v_call: TRBV6-5
cdr3_aa: CASSYDRINTEAFF
cdr3_nt: TGTGCCAGCAGTTATGACAGAATAAACACTGAAGCTTTCTTT

clone_size: few
j_call: TRBJ1-5
d_call: TRBD1
v_call: TRBV19
cdr3_aa: CASRANPGGVSNQPQHF
cdr3_nt: TGTGCCAGTAGGGCGAACCCAGGGGGCGTCAGCAATCAGCCCCAGCATTTT

clone_size: .
j_call: TRBJ2-4
d_call: TRBD2
v_call: TRBV20-1
cdr3_aa: CSATPGLAGEAKNIQYF
cdr3_nt: TGCAGTGCTACCCCGGGACTAGCGGGAGAAGCCAAAAACATTCAGTACTTC

clone_size: .
j_call: TRBJ2-2
d_call: TRBD2
v_call: TRBV3-1
cdr3_aa: CASCLGGTSGSQGGELFF
cdr3_nt: TGTGCCAGCTGTTTAGGGGGGACTAGCGGGAGTCAAGGCGGGGAGCTGTTTTTT

clone_size: few
j_call: TRBJ2-2
d_call: TRBD1
v_call: TRBV5-1
cdr3_aa: CASSCAGQGCTGELFF
cdr3_nt: TGCGCCAGCAGCTGCGCGGGACAGGGATGCACCGGGGAGCTGTTTTTT

clone_size: many
j_call: TRBJ2-3
d_call: TRBD2
v_call: TRBV12-3/TRBV12-4
cdr3_aa: CASSFFHLAGPDTQYF
cdr3_nt: TGTGCCAGCAGTTTCTTTCACCTAGCGGGACCAGATACGCAGTATTTT

clone_size: .
j_call: TRBJ2-3
d_call: .
v_call: TRBV5-1
cdr3_aa: CASSLAPFGQGPGTDTQYF
cdr3_nt: TGCGCCAGCAGCTTGGCACCGTTCGGTCAGGGGCCAGGCACAGATACGCAGTATTTT

clone_size: many
j_call: TRBJ2-1
d_call: TRBD2
v_call: TRBV20-1
cdr3_aa: CSARSGGNYNEQFF
cdr3_nt: TGCAGTGCTAGAAGCGGGGGGAACTACAATGAGCAGTTCTTC

clone_size: few
j_call: TRBJ1-3
d_call: .
v_call: TRBV12-3/TRBV12-4
cdr3_aa: CASSLPQYSGNTIYF
cdr3_nt: TGTGCCAGCAGTTTACCGCAATACTCTGGAAACACCATATATTTT

clone_size: few
j_call: TRBJ2-1
d_call: TRBD2
v_call: TRBV7-8
cdr3_aa: CASKIGQGGTGGQFF
cdr3_nt: TGTGCCAGCAAGATCGGGCAGGGAGGGACCGGGGGGCAGTTCTTC

clone_size: few
j_call: TRBJ2-5
d_call: .
v_call: TRBV20-1
cdr3_aa: CSARDFWETQYF
cdr3_nt: TGCAGTGCTAGAGATTTTTGGGAGACCCAGTACTTC

clone_size: few
j_call: TRBJ2-5
d_call: .
v_call: TRBV5-1
cdr3_aa: CASSAGEEETQYF
cdr3_nt: TGCGCCAGCAGTGCAGGGGAAGAAGAGACCCAGTACTTC

clone_size: .
j_call: TRBJ2-5
d_call: TRBD2
v_call: TRBV7-8
cdr3_aa: CASSRLAGVQETQYF
cdr3_nt: TGTGCCAGCAGCAGACTAGCGGGAGTACAAGAGACCCAGTACTTC

clone_size: few
j_call: TRBJ2-3
d_call: TRBD2
v_call: TRBV29-1
cdr3_aa: CSVGLARSTDTQYF
cdr3_nt: TGCAGCGTGGGACTAGCGAGGAGCACAGATACGCAGTATTTT

clone_size: .
j_call: TRBJ2-3
d_call: .
v_call: TRBV4-3
cdr3_aa: CASSQESSKYTATQYF
cdr3_nt: TGCGCCAGCAGCCAAGAATCTAGCAAGTACACAGCTACGCAGTATTTT

clone_size: .
j_call: TRBJ1-3
d_call: .
v_call: TRBV9
cdr3_aa: CASSVDSGVGNTIYF
cdr3_nt: TGTGCCAGCAGCGTAGACAGCGGCGTTGGAAACACCATATATTTT

clone_size: .
j_call: TRBJ2-7
d_call: TRBD2
v_call: TRBV5-6
cdr3_aa: CASSRRLGLAGYEQYF
cdr3_nt: TGTGCCAGCAGCCGCCGACTGGGACTAGCGGGCTACGAGCAGTACTTC

clone_size: many
j_call: TRBJ2-1
d_call: .
v_call: TRBV2
cdr3_aa: CASTESGEQFF
cdr3_nt: TGTGCCAGCACTGAGAGCGGGGAGCAGTTCTTC

clone_size: many
j_call: TRBJ2-3
d_call: .
v_call: TRBV20-1
cdr3_aa: CSASGTTDTQYF
cdr3_nt: TGCAGTGCGTCGGGGACCACAGATACGCAGTATTTT

clone_size: many
j_call: TRBJ2-1
d_call: .
v_call: TRBV20-1
cdr3_aa: CSARTVSYNEQFF
cdr3_nt: TGCAGTGCTAGGACAGTCTCCTACAATGAGCAGTTCTTC

clone_size: few
j_call: TRBJ2-1
d_call: .
v_call: TRBV5-5
cdr3_aa: CASSLGLGDMYEQFF
cdr3_nt: TGTGCCAGCAGCTTAGGGCTAGGAGATATGTATGAGCAGTTCTTC

clone_size: few
j_call: TRBJ2-7
d_call: TRBD2
v_call: TRBV6-2/TRBV6-3
cdr3_aa: CASRQRGYEQYF
cdr3_nt: TGTGCCTCCAGGCAGCGGGGGTACGAGCAGTACTTC

clone_size: few
j_call: TRBJ1-1
d_call: .
v_call: TRBV18
cdr3_aa: CASSGERGTEAFF
cdr3_nt: TGTGCCAGCTCGGGGGAACGAGGTACTGAAGCTTTCTTT

clone_size: few
j_call: TRBJ1-1
d_call: TRBD1
v_call: TRBV25-1
cdr3_aa: CASSTTGWAEAFF
cdr3_nt: TGTGCCAGCAGCACGACAGGGTGGGCTGAAGCTTTCTTT

clone_size: .
j_call: TRBJ1-2
d_call: TRBD1
v_call: TRBV5-1
cdr3_aa: CASSRTGKDVLRGYTF
cdr3_nt: TGCGCCAGCAGCCGGACAGGGAAGGACGTTTTGCGTGGCTACACCTTC